This T cell receptor (beta chain) was captured in a study of blood T cell repertoires in COVID-19. Germline V CDR1 and CDR2: PRHDT, FYEKMQ (reference sequence). V gave up 4 bases and J gave up 0 bases, with 13 bases separating them. This CDR3 spans 16 amino acids. Seattle cases were enrolled at active infection and followed longitudinally. The method was immunoSEQ multiplex PCR; TCRdb's version includes in-frame clones alone and lacks a portion of them. The sample yields 200,000 to 250,000 clones, about 88% seen once. The rearrangement joins TRBV13 to TRBJ1-3; perhaps TRBD1 as D (5 bases). The receptor was isolated from a woman between 50 and 59 years old with COVID-19, enrolled during active disease. The sequencing sample was made of peripheral blood. CDR3 sequence (DNA): TGTGCCAGCAGCTACCGTACAGGTCCCTCTGGAAACACCATATATTTT. Amino acid sequence: CASSYRTGPSGNTIYF.